This record concerns one T cell receptor (beta chain) sequence. This sequence may be a read error, since a much larger clone differs from it by one base. The missing conserved phenylalanine or tryptophan at the end of this CDR3 makes a read error likely. The sample originates from a study of kidney transplant recipient with SARS-CoV-2 infection. TCRdb reprocessed the reads with MiXCR, giving one entry per CDR3 protein. The data show 250,000 or so distinct CDR3 sequences, with roughly 26% seen just once and nearly 7.5% held by the top ten. CDR1 and CDR2 (germline): LNHDA, SQIVND (reference sequence). Trimming left V 5 bases short and J 4 bases short, with 23 bases between. The CDR3 is 17 residues long.

The TCR originated in a male patient in his thirties who had COVID-19 and was a kidney transplant recipient. Some T cells may be provided by the graft donor. The sequencing here drew on a blood sample, taken at baseline and on day 111 from a kidney transplant recipient. The V and J genes are TRBV19 and TRBJ1-2, with D perhaps matching TRBD1 (6 bases). The CDR3: CASSPCGTNRKTYGYTL. DNA of the CDR3: TGTGCCAGTAGTCCATGCGGGACAAATCGAAAGACCTATGGCTACACCTTA.